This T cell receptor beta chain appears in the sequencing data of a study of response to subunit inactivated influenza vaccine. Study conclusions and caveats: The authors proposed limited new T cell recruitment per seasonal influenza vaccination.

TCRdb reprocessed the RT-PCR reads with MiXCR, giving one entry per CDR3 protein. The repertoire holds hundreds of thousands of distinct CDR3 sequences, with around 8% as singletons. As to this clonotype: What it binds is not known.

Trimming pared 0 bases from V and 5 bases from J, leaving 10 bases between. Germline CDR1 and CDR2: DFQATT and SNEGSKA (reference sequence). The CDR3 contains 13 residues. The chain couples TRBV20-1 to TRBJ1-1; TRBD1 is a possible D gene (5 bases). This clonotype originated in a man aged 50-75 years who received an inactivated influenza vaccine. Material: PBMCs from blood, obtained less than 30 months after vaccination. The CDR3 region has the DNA TGCAGTGCTAGAGACAGGGATGAGACTGAAGCTTTCTTT. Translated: CSARDRDETEAFF.